This T cell receptor (beta chain) was sequenced for a study of T cell repertoires in cytomegalovirus infection. For the study at large: Evidence of both CMV infection and a matching HLA type came from public TCR beta signatures. Study-level findings and limits: Totalled public TCR beta family frequency picked out people who carried CMV plus the relevant HLA. The ex vivo response was dominated by HLA-C-restricted CMV-specific TCR beta clonotypes.

Trimming cost V 1 base and J 6 bases, with 11 bases left between them. The germline V gene encodes CDR1 MDHEN and CDR2 SYDVKM. The CDR3 totals 14 residues. On this clonotype: What it recognizes is unknown.

MiXCR, applied by TCRdb to the reads, yields one record per CDR3 protein. This repertoire shows around 310,000 distinct CDR3 sequences, almost 30% found once; its top ten account for around 19%. The origin of this receptor is a human donor in good health (CMV status not recorded). Some clones in this sample may be carry-over from other donors' samples. This specimen was cultured PBMCs, taken from culture after CMV antigen stimulation. This chain links TRBV28 with TRBJ2-3; D might be TRBD1 or TRBD2, each matching 5 bases. The CDR3 bases are TGTGCCAGCAGTTTATCCAGAGGGGCGGATACGCAGTATTTT. It yields the protein CASSLSRGADTQYF.